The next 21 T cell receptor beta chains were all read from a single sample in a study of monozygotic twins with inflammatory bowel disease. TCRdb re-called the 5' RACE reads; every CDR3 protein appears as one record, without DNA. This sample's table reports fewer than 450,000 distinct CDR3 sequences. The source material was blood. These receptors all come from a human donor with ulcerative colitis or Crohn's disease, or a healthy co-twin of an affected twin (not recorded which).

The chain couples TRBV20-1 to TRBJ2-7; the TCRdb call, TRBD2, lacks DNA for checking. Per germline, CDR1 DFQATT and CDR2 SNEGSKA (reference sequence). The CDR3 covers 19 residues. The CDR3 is CSARDLGLAGGSGSYEQYF.

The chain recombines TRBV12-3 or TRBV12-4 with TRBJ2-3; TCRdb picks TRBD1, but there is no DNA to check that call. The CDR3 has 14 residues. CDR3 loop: CASSLGQDTDTQYF.

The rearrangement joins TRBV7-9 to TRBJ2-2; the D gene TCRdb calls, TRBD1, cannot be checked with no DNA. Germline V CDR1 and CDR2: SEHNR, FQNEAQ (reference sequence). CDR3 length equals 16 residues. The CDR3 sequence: CASSLDQGSNTGELFF.

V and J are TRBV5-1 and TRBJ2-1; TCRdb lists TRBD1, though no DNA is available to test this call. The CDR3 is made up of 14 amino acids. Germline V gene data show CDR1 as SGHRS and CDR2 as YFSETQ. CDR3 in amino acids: CASMRDSNYNEQFF.

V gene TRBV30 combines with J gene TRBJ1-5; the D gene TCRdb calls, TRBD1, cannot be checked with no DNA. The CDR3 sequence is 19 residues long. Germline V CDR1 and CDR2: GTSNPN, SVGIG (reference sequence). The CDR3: CAWSVGGQGKSWVSQPQHF.

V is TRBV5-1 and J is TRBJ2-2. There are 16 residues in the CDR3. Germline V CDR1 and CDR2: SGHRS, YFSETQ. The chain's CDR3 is CASSLVLGADTGELFF.

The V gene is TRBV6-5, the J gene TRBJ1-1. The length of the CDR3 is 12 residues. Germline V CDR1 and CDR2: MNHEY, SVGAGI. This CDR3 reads CASEGRSTEAFF.

This CDR3 is CASSQSSGEYAYGYTF. V is TRBV6-1 and J is TRBJ1-2; TCRdb gives TRBD1 as the D gene, but with no DNA this cannot be confirmed. The CDR3 covers 16 residues. The germline CDR1 and CDR2 sequences are MNHNS and SASEGT.

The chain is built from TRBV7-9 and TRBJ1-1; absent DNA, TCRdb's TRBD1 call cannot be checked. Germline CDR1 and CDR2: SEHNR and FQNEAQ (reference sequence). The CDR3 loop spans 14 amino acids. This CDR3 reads CASSFQGLGTEAFF.

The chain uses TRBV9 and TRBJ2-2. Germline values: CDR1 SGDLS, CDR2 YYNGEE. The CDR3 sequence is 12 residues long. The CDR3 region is CASSVDGGELFF.

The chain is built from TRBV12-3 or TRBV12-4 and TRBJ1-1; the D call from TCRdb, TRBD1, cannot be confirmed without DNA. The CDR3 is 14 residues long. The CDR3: CASSLSQVETEAFF.

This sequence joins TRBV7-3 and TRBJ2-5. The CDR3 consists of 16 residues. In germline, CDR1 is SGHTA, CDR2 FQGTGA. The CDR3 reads CASSSRSGEFGETQYF.

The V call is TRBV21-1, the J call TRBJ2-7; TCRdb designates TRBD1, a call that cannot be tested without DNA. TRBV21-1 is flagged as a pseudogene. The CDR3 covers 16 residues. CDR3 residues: CASSLNRGLHSYEQYF.

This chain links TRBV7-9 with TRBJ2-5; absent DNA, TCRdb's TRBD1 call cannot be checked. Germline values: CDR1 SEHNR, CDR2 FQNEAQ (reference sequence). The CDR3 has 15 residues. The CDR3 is CASSSFGTTQETQYF.

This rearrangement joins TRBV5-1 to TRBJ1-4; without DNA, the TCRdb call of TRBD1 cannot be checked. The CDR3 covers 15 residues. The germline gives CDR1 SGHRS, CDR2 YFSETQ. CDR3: CASSLLAGSGEKLFF. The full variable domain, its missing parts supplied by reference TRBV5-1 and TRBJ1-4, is KAGVTQTPRYLIKTRGQQVTLSCSPISGHRSVSWYQQTPGQGLQFLFEYFSETQRNKGNFPGRFSGRQFSNSRSEMNVSTLELGDSALYLCASSLLAGSGEKLFFGSGTQLSVL.

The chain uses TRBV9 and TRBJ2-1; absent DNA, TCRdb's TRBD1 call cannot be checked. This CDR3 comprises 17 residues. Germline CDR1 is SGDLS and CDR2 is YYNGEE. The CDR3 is CASSFGTGGVTYNEQFF. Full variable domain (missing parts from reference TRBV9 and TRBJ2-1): DSGVTQTPKHLITATGQRVTLRCSPRSGDLSVYWYQQSLDQGLQFLIQYYNGEERAKGNILERFSAQQFPDLHSELNLSSLELGDSALYFCASSFGTGGVTYNEQFFGPGTRLTVL.

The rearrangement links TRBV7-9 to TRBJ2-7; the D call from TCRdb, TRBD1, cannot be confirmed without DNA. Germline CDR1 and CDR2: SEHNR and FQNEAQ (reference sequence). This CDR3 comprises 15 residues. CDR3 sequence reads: CASSFLRTGGYEQYF.

CDR3 amino acids: CASSQDTRLTNYGYTF. The chain couples TRBV4-3 to TRBJ1-2. There are 16 residues in the CDR3. Germline V CDR1 and CDR2: LGHNA, YSLEER.

This CDR3 is CSARVFRRGNTEAFF. The chain is built from TRBV20-1 and TRBJ1-1. CDR3 length equals 15 residues. Germline V lookup: CDR1 DFQATT, CDR2 SNEGSKA (reference sequence).

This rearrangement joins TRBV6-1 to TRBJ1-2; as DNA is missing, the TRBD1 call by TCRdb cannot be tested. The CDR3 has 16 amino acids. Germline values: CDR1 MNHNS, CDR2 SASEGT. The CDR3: CASSPSGAGVIYGYTF.

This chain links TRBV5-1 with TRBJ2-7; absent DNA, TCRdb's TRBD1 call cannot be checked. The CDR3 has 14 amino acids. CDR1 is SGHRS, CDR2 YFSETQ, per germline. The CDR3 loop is CASSLGGGSDEQYF.